A single sample is the source of the 7 T cell receptor beta chains below, sequenced in a study of T cells expressing NK-cell markers (dated by TCRdb to 2020 to 2021). Library creation used 5' RACE. This sample was sequenced with an Illumina HiSeq 2000. Each entry corresponds to one CDR3 protein sequence from reads that TCRdb reprocessed, and DNA is not given. The table kept for this sample lists almost 450,000 distinct CDR3 sequences. 7.3% of the sample is taken by the ten largest. The sample was blood T cells: a sorted CD56 or NKG2C T cell subset, CD4+ or CD8+ T cells, or bulk PBMC T cells (not recorded which). These receptors were obtained from a woman aged 18-70 years in good health.

The rearrangement uses TRBV12-3 or TRBV12-4 and TRBJ2-7; TCRdb's D call of TRBD2 is untestable without DNA. The CDR3 loop spans 17 amino acids. CDR3 region: CASSLRPPGLPIYEQYF.

The chain employs TRBV12-3 or TRBV12-4 and TRBJ2-3; checking the TCRdb D call of TRBD1 is not possible without DNA. The CDR3 has 20 amino acids. CDR3 loop: CASTPPYFRGTADFTDTQYF.

The rearrangement uses TRBV27 and TRBJ1-1. The CDR3 runs 15 residues. Germline V gene data show CDR1 as MNHEY and CDR2 as SMNVEV (reference sequence). CDR3 amino acids: CASSLSASSGTEAFF.

This sequence joins TRBV5-1 and TRBJ2-1; the TRBD2 assignment by TCRdb is unverifiable without DNA. Germline V gene sequence: CDR1 SGHRS, CDR2 YFSETQ. This CDR3 has 16 residues. The CDR3: CASSPGGTSGRGEQFF.

The chain links TRBV7-3 to TRBJ2-1; the D gene TCRdb calls, TRBD2, cannot be checked with no DNA. Germline CDR1 and CDR2: SGHTA and FQGTGA. The CDR3 sequence is 14 residues long. The CDR3: CASSFGPKYNEQFF.

The CDR3: CASSLAAGRVVTEAFF. This chain joins TRBV5-6 and TRBJ1-1; TCRdb's D call, TRBD1, is unchecked because there is no DNA. The CDR3 is made up of 16 amino acids. Germline V gives CDR1 SGHDT, CDR2 YYEEEE.

J is TRBJ2-3 and V is TRBV18. The germline V gene has CDR1 KGHSH and CDR2 LQKENI. CDR3 length: 14 residues. CDR3 sequence: CASSPLFSTDTQYF.